This T cell receptor beta chain was retrieved from a study of CD8+CD57+ T cells in acquired aplastic anemia (dated by TCRdb to 2016 to 2018). As for the study more broadly: On average, sorted CD4+ and CD8+ cells yielded 3.2 ug of extracted DNA, with a range of roughly 0.18 to 30 ug. Mean read counts for healthy donor samples were some 10 million for CD4+ cells and roughly 12 million for CD8+ cells. The paper as a whole reports these results and caveats: CD8+ Simpson's diversity did not differ significantly between patients and healthy controls (P=0.060). Although 25 to 30 CD8+ CDR3 sequences were shared by patients and controls, these sequences appeared highly expressed in patients and within the immunodominant clones of patients.

This clonotype was picked up a small number of times. Which antigen it targets is not known. Sequence at one end of the junction differs from germline and may be a read error. The CDR3 contains 11 residues, cysteine and phenylalanine counted. The CDR3 DNA has 33 bases and is translated from base 1. CDR1 and CDR2, per the germline V gene, are SQVTM and ANQGSEA. In the study, sorted CD4+ and CD8+ blood T cells from patients with severe aplastic anemia and from healthy subjects underwent deep sequencing of TCR repertoires. Ficoll-Paque density gradient centrifugation was used to isolate peripheral blood mononuclear cells. Before DNA was extracted, CD4+ and CD8+ T cells were sorted using either FACS or magnetic beads. Genomic DNA was used as template for profiling of TCR beta VDJ combinations and CDR3 sequences. An Illumina HiSeq 2000 was the platform used for TCR repertoire sequencing. The study's own analysis went as follows. Repertoires were assessed using TRBV/TRBJ rearrangement plots, CDR3 size and DJ length profiles, and Simpson's diversity index. The most abundant DNA sequence in the deep sequencing data was defined as the immunodominant clone. CDR3 amino acid sequences were screened for sharing across subjects and were compared with published repertoires and the VDJdb database. TCRdb reran the public reads through fastp at Q25 and MiXCR, keeping productive beta chains. Rows with one shared CDR3 protein collapse into an entry with the most common genes and DNA. The authors' filters were not applied to this entry. Within this sample are a few hundred thousand distinct CDR3 sequences, with about a third of them counted one time only. Of the sample, around 1.1% is held by the ten largest clones.

The chain is encoded by TRBV29-1 joined to TRBJ1-2, with TRBD1 tentatively as D gene (5 bases match). The source material was sorted CD4+, CD8+, or CD8+CD57+ T cells (not recorded which) from PBMCs. This TCR came from a human donor in good health, serving as a control. The sequenced DNA: TGCAGCGTCGAAGACAGCCACGTGGCCACCTTC. Translated, it reads CSVEDSHVATF. Reference TRBV29-1 and TRBJ1-2 genes cover what lies past the CDR3, so the full variable domain is SAVISQKPSRDICQRGTSLTIQCQVDSQVTMMFWYRQQPGQSLTLIATANQGSEATYESGFVIDKFPISRPNLTFSTLTVSNMSPEDSSIYLCSVEDSHVATFGSGTRLTVV.